This entry describes one TCR beta chain. Its cognate antigen is unknown. The data originate from a study of Ad26.COV2.S vaccination and SARS-CoV-2 variants. In the study overall: Donor joined the COV1001 Ad26.COV2.S trial arm. The study gave Ad26.COV2.S intramuscularly, once or twice 56 days apart. Study results and caveats: It was vaccine recipients, not placebo recipients, who had the higher spike-specific TCR breadth. After vaccination, substantial breadth of spike-specific CD8+ and CD4+ responses was reported.

Produced via immunoSEQ multiplex PCR; TCRdb's table is partial and in-frame only. The profile shows 350,000 to 500,000 clones, approximately 88% of them singletons. The treatment was: around 19 received Ad26.COV2.S at low or high dose, single or two shots; roughly five received placebo; per-sample allocation not given. Repertoires come from day 63 after the first vaccine or placebo injection. This sequence was found in a person aged 18-60 years who received the Ad26.COV2.S COVID-19 vaccine or a placebo. The sequencing here drew on peripheral blood, taken in a trial of Ad26.COV2.S vaccine versus placebo.

Written as DNA, the CDR3 is TGTGCCAGCAGCTCCCTCGACGGGACAGGAAGAAACTATGGCTACACCTTC. It specifies CASSSLDGTGRNYGYTF. This chain connects TRBV9 to TRBJ1-2; the match to TRBD1 covers 8 bases. Germline V gene data show CDR1 as SGDLS and CDR2 as YYNGEE. V was pared by 4 bases and J by 2 bases, with 13 bases of the junction left unmatched. The CDR3 extends over 17 amino acids.